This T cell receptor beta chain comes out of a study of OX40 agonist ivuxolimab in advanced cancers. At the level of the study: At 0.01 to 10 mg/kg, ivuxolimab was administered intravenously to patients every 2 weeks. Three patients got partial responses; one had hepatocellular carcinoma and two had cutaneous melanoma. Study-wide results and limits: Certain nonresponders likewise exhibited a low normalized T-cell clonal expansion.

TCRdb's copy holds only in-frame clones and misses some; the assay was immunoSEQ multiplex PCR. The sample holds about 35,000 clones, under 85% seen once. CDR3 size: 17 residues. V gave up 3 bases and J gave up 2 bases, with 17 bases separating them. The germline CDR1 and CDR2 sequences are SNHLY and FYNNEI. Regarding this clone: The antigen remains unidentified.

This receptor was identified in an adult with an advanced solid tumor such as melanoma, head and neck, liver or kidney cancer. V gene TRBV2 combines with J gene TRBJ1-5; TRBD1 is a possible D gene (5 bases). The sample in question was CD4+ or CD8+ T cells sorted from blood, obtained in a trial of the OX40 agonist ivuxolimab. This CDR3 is CASSDALRGMGNQPQHF. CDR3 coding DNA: TGTGCCAGCAGTGACGCCTTGAGGGGAATGGGCAATCAGCCCCAGCATTTT.